This T cell receptor beta chain is drawn from a study of cytomegalovirus exposure and HLA in healthy donors. The PCR employed 60 Vbeta primers together with 13 Jbeta primers. TCRdb's table, derived via immunoSEQ multiplex PCR, lists solely in-frame clones and lacks some. The sample holds 100,000 to 150,000 clones, 15% seen once. There are a few counts of this clone. The trim removed 6 bases at V and 6 bases at J, leaving 10 bases unmatched. CDR1 and CDR2 (germline): MNHEY, SVGAGI. The CDR3 has 15 residues. The sequenced sample consisted of PBMCs. This clonotype was obtained from a woman aged 18 to 35 in good health and CMV-seronegative. V and J are TRBV6-5 and TRBJ1-5, with 8 positions matching TRBD1. This chain's CDR3 is CASRQDGTGSQPQHF. In DNA form, the CDR3 reads TGTGCCAGCAGACAGGACGGGACAGGCAGTCAGCCCCAGCATTTT.